The sequence of this TCR beta chain was determined in a study of radiotherapy plus CTLA-4 blockade in lung cancer. Study-wide results and caveats: Reported findings show early blood T cell clone dynamics, with interferon-beta, best predicted response. Peripheral blood showed expansion of tumor-derived TCR clones after radiotherapy and ipilimumab.

Clones were read by immunoSEQ multiplex PCR, and TCRdb kept only the in-frame ones, dropping some. The repertoire holds 100,000 to 150,000 clones, 65% to 85% seen once, with 5.2% in the top ten. To note about this clone: Its antigen is not known.

Treatment of patients with chemo-refractory metastatic non-small-cell lung cancer consisted of focal radiation plus CTLA-4 blockade with ipilimumab. V gave up 2 bases and J gave up 9 bases, with 6 bases separating them. This CDR3 region has 11 residues. The germline V gene encodes CDR1 SGHRS and CDR2 YFSETQ. The sequence was collected from a human donor with non-small cell lung cancer who had a partial response to radiotherapy plus ipilimumab. The V and J genes are TRBV5-1 and TRBJ2-1; D is unclear. Sequencing used peripheral blood, obtained from a patient treated with radiotherapy plus ipilimumab. CDR3 sequence: CASSFSREQFF. CDR3 sequence (DNA): TGCGCCAGCAGCTTCTCTCGTGAGCAGTTCTTC.